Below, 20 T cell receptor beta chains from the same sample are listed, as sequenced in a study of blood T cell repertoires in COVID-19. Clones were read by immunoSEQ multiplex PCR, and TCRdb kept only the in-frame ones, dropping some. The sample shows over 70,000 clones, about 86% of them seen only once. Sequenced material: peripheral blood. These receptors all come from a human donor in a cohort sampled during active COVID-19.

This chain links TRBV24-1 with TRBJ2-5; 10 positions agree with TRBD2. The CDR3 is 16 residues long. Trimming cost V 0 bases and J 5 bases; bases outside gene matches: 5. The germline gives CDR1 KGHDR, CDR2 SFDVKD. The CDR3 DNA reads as TGTGCCACCAGTGATTTGCGTGGTAGCGGGAGGGAGACCCAGTACTTC. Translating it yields CATSDLRGSGRETQYF.

The DNA of the CDR3 is TGTGCCAGCAGTTTCAGGAACACTGAAGCTTTCTTT. This encodes CASSFRNTEAFF. This chain links TRBV6-5 with TRBJ1-1; D is unresolved. The CDR3 length is 12 residues. Germline CDR1 reads MNHEY; CDR2 reads SVGAGI. V was shortened by 4 bases and J by 1 base, with 4 bases between the two germline ends.

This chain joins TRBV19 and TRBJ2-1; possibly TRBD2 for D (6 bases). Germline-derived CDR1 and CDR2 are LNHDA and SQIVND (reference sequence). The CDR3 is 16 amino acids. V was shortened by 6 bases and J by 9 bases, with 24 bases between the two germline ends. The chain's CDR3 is CASSPGGNRVGSEQFF. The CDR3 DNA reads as TGTGCCAGTAGCCCTGGCGGGAATAGGGTTGGAAGTGAGCAGTTCTTC.

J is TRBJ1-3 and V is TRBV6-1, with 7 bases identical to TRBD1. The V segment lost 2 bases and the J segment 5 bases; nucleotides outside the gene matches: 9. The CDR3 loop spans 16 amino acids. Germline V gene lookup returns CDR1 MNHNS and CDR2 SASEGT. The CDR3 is CASSEKTGAKRNTIYF. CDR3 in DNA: TGTGCCAGCAGTGAAAAAACAGGGGCAAAAAGAAACACCATATATTTT.

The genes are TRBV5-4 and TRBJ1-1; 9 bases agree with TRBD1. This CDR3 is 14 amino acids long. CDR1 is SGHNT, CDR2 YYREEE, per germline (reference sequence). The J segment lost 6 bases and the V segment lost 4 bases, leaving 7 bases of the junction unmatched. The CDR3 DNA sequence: TGTGCCAGCAGCATACAGGGGGCAGGGTCTGAAGCTTTCTTT. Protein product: CASSIQGAGSEAFF.

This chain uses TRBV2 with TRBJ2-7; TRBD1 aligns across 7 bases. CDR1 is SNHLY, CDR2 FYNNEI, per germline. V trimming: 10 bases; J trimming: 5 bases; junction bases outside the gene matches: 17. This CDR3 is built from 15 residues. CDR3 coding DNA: TGTGCCACAGACCGGGACAGTTTTAATATCGACGAGCAGTACTTC. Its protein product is CATDRDSFNIDEQYF.

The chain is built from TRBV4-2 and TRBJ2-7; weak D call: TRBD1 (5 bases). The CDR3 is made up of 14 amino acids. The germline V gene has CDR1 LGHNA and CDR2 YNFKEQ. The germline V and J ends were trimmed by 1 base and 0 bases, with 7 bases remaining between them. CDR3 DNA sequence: TGTGCCAGCAGCCAAGTACAGGACTCCTACGAGCAGTACTTC. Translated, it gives CASSQVQDSYEQYF.

The CDR3 DNA follows: TGTGCCAGCAGTCTCGGCGGCGTGGCGGAGCAGTTCTTC. Protein sequence: CASSLGGVAEQFF. The V gene is TRBV27, the J gene TRBJ2-1; D unresolved. With 5 bases removed from V and 10 bases from J, the gap between germline ends came to 15 bases. Germline loops: CDR1 MNHEY, CDR2 SMNVEV (reference sequence). The CDR3 covers 13 residues.

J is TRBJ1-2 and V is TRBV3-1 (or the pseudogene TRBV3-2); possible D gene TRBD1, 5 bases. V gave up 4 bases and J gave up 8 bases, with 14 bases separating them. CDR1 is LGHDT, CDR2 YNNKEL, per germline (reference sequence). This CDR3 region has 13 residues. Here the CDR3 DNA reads TGTGCCAGCAGCCGGAGGGACCGCGAGGGCTACACCTTC. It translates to CASSRRDREGYTF.

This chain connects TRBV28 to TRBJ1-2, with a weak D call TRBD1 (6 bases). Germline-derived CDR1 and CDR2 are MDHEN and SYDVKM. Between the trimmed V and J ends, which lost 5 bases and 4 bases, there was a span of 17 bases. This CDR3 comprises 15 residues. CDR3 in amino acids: CASSPHRAGAYGYTF. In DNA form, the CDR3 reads TGTGCCAGCAGTCCACACAGGGCCGGTGCCTATGGCTACACCTTC.

The CDR3 loop reads CASSIPDTVPYGYTF. The CDR3 bases are TGTGCCAGTAGTATACCCGACACAGTACCCTATGGCTACACCTTC. V usage is TRBV19 and J usage is TRBJ1-2; unclear D gene. Trimming took off 2 bases at V and 4 bases at J, with 14 bases between the two ends. From germline, CDR1 is LNHDA and CDR2 SQIVND (reference sequence). The CDR3 covers 15 residues.

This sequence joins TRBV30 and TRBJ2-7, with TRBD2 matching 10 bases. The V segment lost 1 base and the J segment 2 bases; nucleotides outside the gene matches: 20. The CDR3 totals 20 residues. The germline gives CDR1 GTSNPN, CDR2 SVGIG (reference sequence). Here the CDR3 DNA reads TGTGCCTGGAGTGACCCCTCCGGACTAGCGGCAAATACCGTGACCTACGAGCAGTACTTC. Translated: CAWSDPSGLAANTVTYEQYF.

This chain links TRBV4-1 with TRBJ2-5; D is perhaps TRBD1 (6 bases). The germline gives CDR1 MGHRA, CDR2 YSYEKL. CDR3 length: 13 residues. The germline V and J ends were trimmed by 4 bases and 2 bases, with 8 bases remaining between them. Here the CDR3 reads CASSRQGQETQYF. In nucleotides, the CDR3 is TGCGCCAGCAGCCGGCAGGGGCAAGAGACCCAGTACTTC.

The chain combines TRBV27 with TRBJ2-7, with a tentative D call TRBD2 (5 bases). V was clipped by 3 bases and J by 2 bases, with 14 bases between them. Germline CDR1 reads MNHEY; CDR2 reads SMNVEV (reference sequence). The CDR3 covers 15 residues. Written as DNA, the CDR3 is TGTGCCAGCAGTTTGATCGCCGGGAACACCTACGAGCAGTACTTC. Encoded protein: CASSLIAGNTYEQYF.

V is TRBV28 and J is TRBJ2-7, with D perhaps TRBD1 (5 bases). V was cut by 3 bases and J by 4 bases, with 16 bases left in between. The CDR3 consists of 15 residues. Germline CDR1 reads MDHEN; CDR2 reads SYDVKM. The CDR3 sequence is CASSFARSRVYEQYF. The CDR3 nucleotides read TGTGCCAGCAGTTTTGCGCGTTCCAGGGTATACGAGCAGTACTTC. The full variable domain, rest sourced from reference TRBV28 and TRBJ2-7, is DVKVTQSSRYLVKRTGEKVFLECVQDMDHENMFWYRQDPGLGLRLIYFSYDVKMKEKGDIPEGYSVSREKKERFSLILESASTNQTSMYLCASSFARSRVYEQYFGPGTRLTVT.

The CDR3 reads CAIRVLNSGTVSYEQYF. For the CDR3, the DNA is TGTGCCATCAGAGTTCTCAATTCCGGGACAGTCTCCTACGAGCAGTACTTC. This chain connects TRBV10-3 to TRBJ2-7, with TRBD1 identical over 7 bases. The CDR3 sequence is 17 residues long. With V trimmed by 6 bases and J by 0 bases, 14 bases remained unmatched. The V gene's germline CDR1 is ENHRY and CDR2 SYGVKD.

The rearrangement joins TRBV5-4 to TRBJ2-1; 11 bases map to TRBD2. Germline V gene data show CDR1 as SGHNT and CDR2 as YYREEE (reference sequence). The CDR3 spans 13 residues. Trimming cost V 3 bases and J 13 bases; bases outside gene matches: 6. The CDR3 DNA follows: TGTGCCAGCAGCTCGGGACTAGCGGAACACCAGTTCTTC. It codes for CASSSGLAEHQFF.

CDR3 nucleotide sequence: TGTGCCAGCAGCTTAGGTGTTCAGTATAATTCACCCCTCCACTTT. Its protein product is CASSLGVQYNSPLHF. The genes are TRBV7-8 and TRBJ1-6; D gene uncertain. V lost 1 base and J 4 bases, leaving 8 bases between the germline ends. In germline, CDR1 is SGHVS, CDR2 FQNEAQ. CDR3 size: 15 residues.

The CDR3 reads CASLGRGHGYTF. The DNA for the CDR3 is TGTGCCAGCTTGGGCAGGGGGCATGGCTACACCTTC. The chain combines TRBV7-9 with TRBJ1-2; TRBD1 aligns across 8 bases. The junction had 5 bases not matched to a gene; V was cut back by 8 bases and J by 6 bases. Germline assignment: CDR1 SEHNR and CDR2 FQNEAQ (reference sequence). This CDR3 contains 12 residues. The entire variable domain, with the rest obtained from reference TRBV7-9 and TRBJ1-2, is as follows: DTGVSQNPRHKITKRGQNVTFRCDPISEHNRLYWYRQTLGQGPEFLTYFQNEAQLEKSRLLSDRFSAERPKGSFSTLEIQRTEQGDSAMYLCASLGRGHGYTFGSGTRLTVV.

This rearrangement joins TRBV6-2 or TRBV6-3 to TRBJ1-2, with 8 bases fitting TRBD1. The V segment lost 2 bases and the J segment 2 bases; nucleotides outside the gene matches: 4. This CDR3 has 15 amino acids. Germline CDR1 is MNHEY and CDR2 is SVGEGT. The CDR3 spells CASSYVRTGNYGYTF. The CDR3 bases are TGTGCCAGCAGTTACGTCCGGACAGGGAACTATGGCTACACCTTC.